Below are 25 T cell receptor beta chains sequenced from a single sample in a study of CD8+ T cells in alopecia areata. Following RNA extraction, reverse transcription yielded cDNA that acted as the sequencing template. Using immunoSEQ multiplex PCR, the repertoire was profiled, and TCRdb retains in-frame clones only, with some absent. The data show approximately 280,000 clones, with none appearing a single time. Cells pooled from cutaneous lymph nodes were sorted on CD4, CD8alpha, NKG2D, NKG2ACE and other markers. The sample comprised CD4+ T cells sorted from a lymph node. The source of these receptors is a C3H/HeJ mouse with alopecia areata. MHC haplotype here: H2-k.

Comments on this clone: The genes are named according to mouse. This CDR3 reads CASSQDLGGIYAEQFF. The sequenced CDR3 bases are TGTGCCAGCAGCCAAGATCTGGGGGGGATCTATGCT. The rearrangement joins TRBV5 to TRBJ2-1; 9 bases match TRBD2. The read finishes 4 residues shy of the CDR3 end, and the germline J gene is used to complete it. J lost 3 bases, V lost 0 bases, and 3 bases had no gene match. Germline assignment: CDR1 LGHNA and CDR2 YNLKQL (reference sequence). The CDR3 has 16 residues.

This clone turned up a few times. Mouse gene names apply. The CDR3 end falls 4 residues outside the read, so it is completed with the germline J gene. The chain joins TRBV31 to TRBJ2-2, with 8 bases identical to TRBD2. This CDR3 spans 13 amino acids. Germline CDR1 and CDR2: GKSSPN and SITVG. V shed 1 base and J 6 bases; nucleotides not matched to a gene: 1. The CDR3 spells CAWSRGGPGQLYF. Incomplete CDR3 DNA: TGTGCCTGGAGTCGGGGGGGCCCCGGG.

Concerning this clone: The gene names here belong to mouse. The observed sequence ends 4 residues before the CDR3 terminus, with the missing tail filled in from the germline J gene. The chain combines TRBV4 with TRBJ2-2, with 12 bases aligning to TRBD2. The CDR3 is made up of 17 amino acids. Germline loops: CDR1 LGHDT, CDR2 YNNKQL (reference sequence). The V gene end was trimmed by 3 bases and the J gene end by 3 bases; junction bases not matched to a gene: 5. The CDR3 here is CASSYPDWGGDTGQLYF. CDR3 DNA (partial): TGTGCCAGCAGCTACCCCGACTGGGGGGGCGACACCGGG.

Comments on this clone: Gene and germline names: mouse. Other DNA sequences from this sample encode an identical CDR3 as well. Incomplete CDR3 DNA: TGTGCCAGCAGCCATGACAGGGGAGACACA. Residues: CASSHDRGDT. The whole CDR3 reads CASSHDRGDTEVFF. This chain joins TRBV5 and TRBJ1-1, with 8 bases aligning to TRBD1. Read sequence stops 4 residues before the CDR3 end, and the germline J gene provides the missing end. With 3 bases clipped from V and 3 bases from J, the junction kept 3 bases outside the gene matches. Germline CDR1 LGHNA, CDR2 YNLKQL (reference sequence). This CDR3 comprises 14 residues.

This clone was observed a handful of times. The listed genes are named as in mouse. Partial CDR3 DNA: TGTGCCACCTGGGACAGGGGGGACACA. Its protein product is CATWDRGDT. The complete CDR3 sequence is CATWDRGDTEVFF. The chain recombines TRBV13-3 with TRBJ1-1, with TRBD1 matching 11 bases. The read gets to within 4 residues of the CDR3 end, and the germline J gene fills in the rest. Trimming removed 9 bases from V and 3 bases from J; junction bases left unmatched: 4. The germline CDR1 and CDR2 sequences are NNHDY and SYVADS. CDR3 length equals 13 residues.

This clone was seen only a few times. All gene names here are mouse names. The CDR3 end falls 3 residues outside the read, so it is completed with the germline J gene. The V call is TRBV1, the J call TRBJ1-6; 7 nucleotides agree with TRBD1. TRBJ1-6 is recorded as an ORF, its role being uncertain. This CDR3 has 14 amino acids. The germline V gene encodes CDR1 NSQYPW and CDR2 LRSPGD (reference sequence). V was clipped by 6 bases and J by 2 bases; unmatched bases: 1. The CDR3 protein is CTCSDRAYNSPLYF. Partial CDR3 DNA: TGCACCTGCAGCGACAGGGCCTATAATTCGCCC.

This clone came up a few times. The gene symbols are mouse symbols. The read finishes 4 residues shy of the CDR3 end, and the germline J gene is used to complete it. The V and J genes are TRBV5 and TRBJ2-7; D gene unclear. The CDR3 length is 14 residues. Trimming pared 0 bases from V and 3 bases from J, leaving 9 bases between. Germline assignment: CDR1 LGHNA and CDR2 YNLKQL (reference sequence). The sequenced part of the CDR3 DNA is TGTGCCAGCAGCCAAGATCGAGACTTCTAT. It codes for CASSQDRDFY. The full-length CDR3 reads as CASSQDRDFYEQYF.

This clone turned up a few times. The gene names here belong to mouse. The sequence runs out 4 residues before the end of the CDR3; the remainder is reconstructed from the germline J gene. This rearrangement joins TRBV19 to TRBJ1-2; 7 positions agree with TRBD1. Per germline, CDR1 FNHDT and CDR2 SITEND (reference sequence). The V gene end was trimmed by 5 bases and the J gene end by 1 base; junction bases not matched to a gene: 2. The CDR3 sequence is 13 residues long. The CDR3 DNA, read in part, is TGTGCCAGCAGAAGGGACAGAAACTCC. This encodes CASRRDRNS. The full CDR3 protein is CASRRDRNSDYTF. Combining the CDR3 with reference TRBV19 and TRBJ1-2 gives the whole variable domain GGIITQTPKFLIGQEGQKLTLKCQQNFNHDTMYWYRQDSGKGLRLIYYSITENDLQKGDLSEGYDASREKKSSFSLTVTSAQKNEMAVFLCASRRDRNSDYTFGSGTRLLVI.

This clone was observed a handful of times. The gene names here belong to mouse. The read falls 4 residues short of the CDR3 end, and the missing part is taken from the germline J gene. Within the sample, other DNA sequences also encode this same CDR3. The V call is TRBV31, the J call TRBJ2-7, with a weak D call TRBD2 (6 bases). Germline V lookup: CDR1 GKSSPN, CDR2 SITVG. Trimming cost V 0 bases and J 3 bases, with 9 bases left between them. The CDR3 runs 13 residues. The sequenced CDR3 bases are TGTGCCTGGAGTCTAGATGGGGGCTAT. Translating gives CAWSLDGGY. The entire CDR3 sequence reads CAWSLDGGYEQYF.

Worth noting for this clone: Gene names are mouse gene names. The read ends 4 residues before the CDR3 terminus; that terminus is restored from the germline J gene. Other DNA sequences in this specimen translate into the identical CDR3. The chain combines TRBV13-2 with TRBJ2-2; D ambiguous. Germline V gene sequence: CDR1 NNHNN, CDR2 SYGAGS (reference sequence). The V and J ends lost 5 bases and 1 base respectively, with 3 bases between them. CDR3 length: 12 amino acids. Partial CDR3 DNA: TGTGCCAGCGGACTAAACACCGGG. Protein sequence: CASGLNTG. The entire CDR3 protein reads CASGLNTGQLYF.

Remarks on this clone: Genes and germline come from the mouse. With the read ending 4 residues before the CDR3 end, the germline J gene is used to fill in that end. The chain combines TRBV5 with TRBJ2-2; 9 bases agree with TRBD2. V gave up 3 bases and J gave up 1 base; unmatched junction bases: 3. CDR1 is LGHNA and CDR2 is YNLKQL in the germline V gene (reference sequence). This CDR3 has 16 residues. The CDR3 DNA, read in part, is TGTGCCAGCAGCCAGGCGGACTGGGGAAACACCGGG. This sequence encodes CASSQADWGNTG. The complete CDR3 sequence is CASSQADWGNTGQLYF.

With regard to this clone: Any gene name here is a mouse gene name. The read ends 4 residues before the CDR3 terminus; that terminus is restored from the germline J gene. The sample holds other DNA sequences that translate to the same CDR3. The genes are TRBV1 and TRBJ2-5; maybe TRBD1 (6 bases). Germline CDR1 NSQYPW, CDR2 LRSPGD (reference sequence). CDR3 length: 14 amino acids. CDR3 protein: CTCSAPGTKDTQYF. The sequenced CDR3 bases are TGCACCTGCAGTGCACCCGGGACAAAAGAC. The full variable domain, its missing parts supplied by reference TRBV1 and TRBJ2-5, is VTLLEQNPRWRLVPRGQAVNLRCILKNSQYPWMSWYQQDLQKQLQWLFTLRSPGDKEVKSLPGADYLATRVTDTELRLQVANMSQGRTLYCTCSAPGTKDTQYFGPGTRLLVL.

This clone was detected a few times. Gene names are the mouse ones. The read is 3 residues too short to cover the CDR3 end, so that end is filled in from the germline J gene. In the same sample, other DNA sequences code for this CDR3. J is TRBJ1-6 and V is TRBV13-1; maybe TRBD1 (5 bases). TRBJ1-6 is marked as an open reading frame, function uncertain. The germline V gene encodes CDR1 NSHNY and CDR2 SYGAGN. The CDR3 runs to 13 residues. Deletions cut 5 bases from V and 4 bases from J, with 7 bases between. CDR3: CASRDTYNSPLYF. CDR3 bases read: TGTGCCAGCAGGGACACTTATAATTCGCCC.

This clone was observed a few times. Genes here carry mouse names. The read is 4 residues too short to cover the CDR3 end, so that end is filled in from the germline J gene. V and J are TRBV19 and TRBJ2-1; D gene uncertain. Trimming removed 2 bases at V and 6 bases at J, with 3 bases between. The CDR3 spans 11 residues. Germline V CDR1 and CDR2: FNHDT, SITEND (reference sequence). The CDR3 is CASSIVAEQFF. Incomplete CDR3 DNA: TGTGCCAGCAGTATTGTTGCT.

In the case of this clone: The genes are named according to mouse. The observed sequence ends 4 residues before the CDR3 terminus, with the missing tail filled in from the germline J gene. The same CDR3 is also encoded by other DNA sequences in this sample. The genes are TRBV5 and TRBJ2-7; 11 bases line up with TRBD2. Germline values: CDR1 LGHNA, CDR2 YNLKQL (reference sequence). The CDR3 contains 14 residues. The sequenced part of the CDR3 DNA is TGTGCCAGCAGCCAGACTGGGGGGGGATAT. This sequence encodes CASSQTGGGY. The whole CDR3 protein reads CASSQTGGGYEQYF.

A word on this clone: Genes and germline come from the mouse. The DNA ends 4 residues before the CDR3 does, and the rest of the CDR3 is filled in from the germline J gene. The genes are TRBV19 and TRBJ2-3, with 7 bases lining up with TRBD1. This CDR3 has 16 residues. Trimming cost V 4 bases and J 0 bases; bases outside gene matches: 8. Germline V gives CDR1 FNHDT, CDR2 SITEND (reference sequence). The CDR3: CASSPQTGRSAETLYF. CDR3 bases read: TGTGCCAGCAGTCCTCAGACAGGGAGAAGTGCAGAA.

This clone was seen more than once but under ten times. Here the gene names and germline are mouse. The CDR3 end lies 4 residues beyond the end of the read and is filled in from the germline J gene. Other nucleotide sequences in the sample specify the same CDR3. The genes are TRBV5 and TRBJ2-5; 7 bases line up with TRBD2. From germline, CDR1 is LGHNA and CDR2 YNLKQL (reference sequence). The CDR3 spans 14 residues. The DNA read from the CDR3 is TGTGCCAGCAGCCAAGATGGGGGGAGAGAC. It translates to CASSQDGGRD. The full CDR3 reads CASSQDGGRDTQYF.

This clone was counted between two and nine times. These gene names are mouse names. The CDR3 loop reads CASRRQGSTGQLYF. Partial CDR3 DNA: TGTGCCAGCAGAAGACAGGGGAGCACCGGG. The rearrangement links TRBV19 to TRBJ2-2; 8 positions agree with TRBD1. Read sequence stops 4 residues before the CDR3 end, and the germline J gene provides the missing end. Germline V lookup: CDR1 FNHDT, CDR2 SITEND (reference sequence). V was pared by 5 bases and J by 4 bases, with 4 bases of the junction left unmatched. The CDR3 has 14 residues.

A few counts support this clone. Gene and germline names: mouse. The CDR3 goes on 3 residues after the read ends, and that part is filled in from the germline J gene. The rearrangement links TRBV1 to TRBJ1-6; D is possibly TRBD1 (5 bases). TRBJ1-6 qualifies as an ORF whose function is uncertain. Looked up from germline, CDR1 is NSQYPW and CDR2 is LRSPGD (reference sequence). The V gene lost 0 bases and the J gene lost 3 bases, with 9 bases spanning the gap. This CDR3 is 16 amino acids long. CDR3: CTCSADRRDYNSPLYF. The part of the CDR3 DNA that was read is TGCACCTGCAGTGCAGATCGCAGGGACTATAATTCGCCC.

As regards this clone: Genes here carry mouse names. The observed sequence ends 4 residues before the CDR3 terminus, with the missing tail filled in from the germline J gene. The genes are TRBV13-1 and TRBJ2-7; 11 positions match TRBD2. This CDR3 is built from 12 residues. The germline V gene encodes CDR1 NSHNY and CDR2 SYGAGN. The CDR3 bases that were read are TGTGCCAGCAGGGGACTGGGGGAT. Protein product: CASRGLGD. The entire CDR3 protein is CASRGLGDEQYF.

This clone was recorded a few times. The germline and genes are mouse ones. At the DNA level, this CDR3 is encoded by other sequences in the same sample as well. CDR3 sequence: CTCSAVGAEQFF. CDR3 bases read: TGCACCTGCAGTGCCGTGGGGGCT. This sequence joins TRBV1 and TRBJ2-1; D may be TRBD2 (5 bases). The read ends 4 residues before the CDR3 terminus; that terminus is restored from the germline J gene. The germline gives CDR1 NSQYPW, CDR2 LRSPGD (reference sequence). The CDR3 runs to 12 residues.

In its sample, this clone was seen a few times. Here the gene names and germline are mouse. The read finishes 4 residues shy of the CDR3 end, and the germline J gene is used to complete it. This sequence joins TRBV1 and TRBJ2-4; D uncertain. Germline V gene data show CDR1 as NSQYPW and CDR2 as LRSPGD (reference sequence). Trimming shortened V by 2 bases and J by 2 bases, and 8 bases separated the two germline ends. The CDR3 has 14 residues. Incomplete CDR3 DNA: TGCACCTGCAGTGCAACAGAAACTCAAAAC. Translation gives CTCSATETQN. In full, the CDR3 reads CTCSATETQNTLYF.

Remarks on this clone: The germline and genes are mouse ones. The CDR3 loop is CASGDATGDYNSPLYF. The sequenced CDR3 bases are TGTGCCAGCGGTGATGCAACAGGGGATTATAATTCGCCC. This chain connects TRBV13-2 to TRBJ1-6; 7 bases line up with TRBD1. The CDR3 goes on 3 residues after the read ends, and that part is filled in from the germline J gene. TRBJ1-6 is known as an ORF, though its function is uncertain. Per the germline V gene, CDR1 is NNHNN and CDR2 is SYGAGS (reference sequence). V dropped 0 bases and J dropped 4; count of bases not matched to a gene: 4. This CDR3 is built from 16 residues.

This clone occurred a few times. Germline and genes here are mouse. The CDR3 extends 4 residues past the end of the read, so its final part is completed from the germline J gene. The chain is built from TRBV1 and TRBJ1-2; perhaps TRBD1 as D (6 bases). The CDR3 has 12 amino acids. The ends were cut back, 5 bases at V and 2 bases at J, with 6 bases in the middle. Germline V gene data show CDR1 as NSQYPW and CDR2 as LRSPGD (reference sequence). The DNA read from the CDR3 is TGCACCTGCAGTCAGGGGAACTCC. Protein product: CTCSQGNS. The entire CDR3 sequence reads CTCSQGNSDYTF.

On this clone: Gene labels here are mouse ones. The CDR3 end is not reached by the read, which stops 4 residues before it; the germline J gene fills it in. The J gene is TRBJ2-7, the V gene TRBV5; 11 positions agree with TRBD2. CDR1 is LGHNA, CDR2 YNLKQL, per germline (reference sequence). This CDR3 region has 15 residues. The CDR3: CASSQEYWGGDEQYF. The sequenced CDR3 bases are TGTGCCAGCAGCCAAGAGTACTGGGGGGGCGAT.